Following are 30 T cell receptor beta chains from one sample sequenced in a study of CD8 T cells in Susac syndrome. The RNA, roughly 0.45 to 1 ug, was put through reverse transcription using random hexamers. TCRdb re-analysed the immunoSEQ multiplex PCR reads in MiXCR, keeping a single row per CDR3 protein. The data hold about 53,000 distinct CDR3 sequences, with roughly 94% observed a single time. Sequencing input: CD8+ T cells from PBMCs. The origin of the receptors is a human donor with Susac syndrome.

The rearrangement uses TRBV29-1 and TRBJ2-1; 13 nucleotides align to TRBD2. Per the germline V gene, CDR1 is SQVTM and CDR2 is ANQGSEA. Trimming cost V 3 bases and J 1 base; bases outside gene matches: 9. CDR3 length: 18 residues. The CDR3 sequence is CSVDWELAGGWSYNEQFF. The CDR3 region has the DNA TGCAGCGTTGACTGGGAACTAGCGGGGGGGTGGTCCTACAATGAGCAGTTCTTC.

The chain is built from TRBV5-1 and TRBJ2-7; 7 bases fit TRBD2. Looked up from germline, CDR1 is SGHRS and CDR2 is YFSETQ. V trimming: 0 bases; J trimming: 2 bases; junction bases outside the gene matches: 2. The length of the CDR3 is 14 residues. This chain's CDR3 is CASSLGLATYEQYF. The CDR3 region has the DNA TGCGCCAGCAGCTTGGGACTAGCCACCTACGAGCAGTACTTC.

This clonotype occurred a few times. This chain connects TRBV6-8 to TRBJ1-1; TRBD1 is a possible D gene (6 bases). V dropped 6 bases and J dropped 8 bases, with 13 bases sitting between them. Germline V gene sequence: CDR1 MNHGY, CDR2 SAAAGT. The CDR3 loop spans 12 amino acids. CDR3 DNA sequence: TGTGCCAGCAGGCCCCCGGGACAAGAAGCTTTCTTT. Translated, it gives CASRPPGQEAFF.

The chain employs TRBV27 and TRBJ2-7; D is perhaps TRBD1 (6 bases). Trimming cost V 11 bases and J 4 bases, with 9 bases left between them. The CDR3 is 10 residues long. Germline V gene sequence: CDR1 MNHEY, CDR2 SMNVEV (reference sequence). CDR3 sequence (DNA): TGTGCCGTCGGACAGTACGAGCAGTACTTC. This encodes CAVGQYEQYF.

The J gene is TRBJ2-1, the V gene TRBV24-1; D possibly corresponds to TRBD1 (6 bases). Germline V gives CDR1 KGHDR, CDR2 SFDVKD. Trimming took 1 base from V and 15 from J, leaving 12 bases between them. The CDR3 has 12 residues. CDR3 in DNA: TGTGCCACCAGTGATTTTTGGGACAATTGGTTCTTC. It translates to CATSDFWDNWFF.

The V call is TRBV20-1, the J call TRBJ2-1, with a weak D call TRBD2 (7 bases). From germline, CDR1 is DFQATT and CDR2 SNEGSKA (reference sequence). This CDR3 spans 16 amino acids. The V end lost 0 bases, the J end lost 9 bases, and 21 bases lay between the germline ends. For the CDR3, the DNA is TGCAGTGCTAGAGATCTTGCCCACGGGGGGCGGGGTGAGCAGTTCTTC. As protein: CSARDLAHGGRGEQFF.

About this clonotype: At one end, the junction sequence differs from germline, possibly due to a read error. The chain has TRBV7-7 and TRBJ2-5; TRBD2 aligns across 11 bases. The CDR3 extends over 14 amino acids. Germline lookup yields CDR1 SSHAT and CDR2 FNYEAQ (reference sequence). The CDR3 nucleotides are TGTGCTAGCAGCGCTCTAGCGGGGGGTCTCCAGCGGTACTTC. Translation: CASSALAGGLQRYF.

The chain joins TRBV6-6 to TRBJ1-5; D uncertain. Per the germline V gene, CDR1 is MNHNY and CDR2 is SVGAGI (reference sequence). V gave up 1 base and J gave up 0 bases, with 10 bases separating them. The CDR3 is 16 amino acids. The chain's CDR3 is CASSYWGQNSNQPQHF. CDR3 nucleotide sequence: TGTGCCAGCAGTTACTGGGGTCAAAATAGCAATCAGCCCCAGCATTTT.

The rearrangement joins TRBV4-1 to TRBJ2-2; TRBD1 matches 9 bases. Germline CDR1 is MGHRA and CDR2 is YSYEKL. V was pared by 4 bases and J by 7 bases, with 7 bases of the junction left unmatched. The CDR3 covers 15 residues. The CDR3 reads CASSRPGQGVGELFF. The CDR3 bases are TGCGCCAGCAGCCGACCGGGACAGGGTGTCGGGGAGCTGTTTTTT.

This clonotype is a singleton in its sample. The gene calls are TRBV12-3 or TRBV12-4 and TRBJ2-3, with D unclear. The CDR3 extends over 12 amino acids. Deletions cut 6 bases from V and 6 bases from J, with 10 bases between. In nucleotides, the CDR3 is TGTGCCAGCAGCTATCCGTCCGATACGCAGTATTTT. This encodes CASSYPSDTQYF.

V and J are TRBV19 and TRBJ1-1; D perhaps matches TRBD1 (5 bases). Germline CDR1 LNHDA, CDR2 SQIVND (reference sequence). The CDR3 extends over 17 amino acids. V was pared by 3 bases and J by 4 bases, with 21 bases between. In DNA form, the CDR3 reads TGTGCCAGTAGTATCCGCCTTGGCAGGGCCAAGGGCACTGAAGCTTTCTTT. It encodes CASSIRLGRAKGTEAFF.

The chain employs TRBV5-6 and TRBJ2-7; D is unclear. Between the trimmed V and J ends, which lost 7 bases and 6 bases, there was a span of 8 bases. Germline CDR1 is SGHDT and CDR2 is YYEEEE. There are 10 residues in the CDR3. The chain's CDR3 is CASLTLEQYF. The CDR3 DNA sequence: TGTGCCAGCCTAACCCTCGAGCAGTACTTC. Looking up the rest from reference TRBV5-6 and TRBJ2-7 gives the full variable domain: DAGVTQSPTHLIKTRGQQVTLRCSPKSGHDTVSWYQQALGQGPQFIFQYYEEEERQRGNFPDRFSGHQFPNYSSELNVNALLLGDSALYLCASLTLEQYFGPGTRLTVT.

This chain links TRBV9 with TRBJ2-7; D may correspond to TRBD1 or TRBD2 (5 bases each). Germline V gives CDR1 SGDLS, CDR2 YYNGEE. V gave up 0 bases and J gave up 2 bases, with 9 bases separating them. This CDR3 region has 14 residues. The CDR3 nucleotides are TGTGCCAGCAGCGTAGGAGGGGTGGCCTACGAGCAGTACTTC. The encoded protein is CASSVGGVAYEQYF.

The CDR3: CASSADRGADEQYF. CDR3 in DNA: TGTGCCAGCAGTGCCGACAGGGGGGCGGACGAGCAGTACTTC. This chain joins TRBV27 and TRBJ2-7; 9 bases align to TRBD1. The junction had 7 bases not matched to a gene; V was cut back by 5 bases and J by 5 bases. The V gene's germline CDR1 is MNHEY and CDR2 SMNVEV (reference sequence). The CDR3 extends over 14 amino acids.

The chain links TRBV27 to TRBJ1-1; a possible D gene is TRBD1 (5 bases). Per the germline V gene, CDR1 is MNHEY and CDR2 is SMNVEV (reference sequence). The CDR3 sequence is 13 residues long. V was clipped by 3 bases and J by 5 bases, with 10 bases between them. The chain's CDR3 is CASSLGRGTEAFF. In nucleotides, the CDR3 is TGTGCCAGCAGTTTGGGGCGGGGGACTGAAGCTTTCTTT.

The rearrangement links TRBV12-3 or TRBV12-4 to TRBJ1-5; 11 nucleotides line up with TRBD1. The CDR3 loop spans 16 amino acids. V was clipped by 5 bases and J by 7 bases; unmatched bases: 10. CDR3 sequence: CASSLEGTGGEQPQHF. In nucleotides, the CDR3 is TGTGCCAGCAGTCTTGAAGGGACAGGGGGAGAACAGCCCCAGCATTTT.

The rearrangement joins TRBV6-1 to TRBJ2-1, with a weak D call TRBD1 (5 bases). This CDR3 has 19 residues. The ends were cut back, 6 bases at V and 3 bases at J, with 27 bases in the middle. Per germline, CDR1 MNHNS and CDR2 SASEGT. CDR3 protein: CASSIESEQDQSYYNEQFF. The CDR3 DNA follows: TGTGCCAGCAGCATCGAGAGCGAACAGGACCAATCTTACTACAATGAGCAGTTCTTC.

The chain carries TRBV5-1 and TRBJ2-7; possibly TRBD1 for D (6 bases). The CDR3 has 15 residues. The ends were cut back, 0 bases at V and 3 bases at J, with 13 bases in the middle. CDR1 and CDR2 from the germline V gene are SGHRS and YFSETQ. CDR3 nucleotides: TGCGCCAGCAGCTTGGTACAGGGATCTTACTACGAGCAGTACTTC. Translated, it gives CASSLVQGSYYEQYF.

The genes are TRBV24-1 and TRBJ2-7, with D maybe TRBD1 (6 bases). Trimming took 3 bases from V and 5 from J, leaving 10 bases between them. The CDR3 covers 13 residues. Germline V gives CDR1 KGHDR, CDR2 SFDVKD. In nucleotides, the CDR3 is TGTGCCACCAGTGATGCCTGGACAGACGAGCAGTACTTC. The encoded protein is CATSDAWTDEQYF.

The table lists this clonotype with a count of one. The J gene is TRBJ1-5, the V gene TRBV1; TRBD1 reflects the table's D call only, with no check against the DNA. TRBV1 is a pseudogene. This CDR3 region has 15 residues. The CDR3 coding sequence is TGCACCAGCGGATCCCCGGGCGGGTCCAATCAGCCCCAGCATTTT. Amino acid sequence: CTSGSPGGSNQPQHF.

This sequence joins TRBV5-1 and TRBJ2-7; maybe TRBD1 (5 bases). V gave up 2 bases and J gave up 6 bases, with 12 bases separating them. CDR1 is SGHRS and CDR2 is YFSETQ in the germline V gene. This CDR3 is 13 amino acids long. The CDR3 spells CASSFGGAREQYF. The CDR3 DNA follows: TGCGCCAGCAGCTTCGGTGGGGCCCGCGAGCAGTACTTC.

The genes are TRBV7-9 and TRBJ2-5, with D possibly being TRBD1 (5 bases). In germline, CDR1 is SEHNR, CDR2 FQNEAQ (reference sequence). The germline V and J ends were trimmed by 5 bases and 8 bases, with 18 bases remaining between them. CDR3 length: 14 residues. CDR3 nucleotide sequence: TGTGCCAGCAGCCCCCCGACAGCCTTAGGAACCCAGTACTTC. Translating it yields CASSPPTALGTQYF.

The chain has TRBV12-3 or TRBV12-4 and TRBJ2-5; D possibly corresponds to TRBD1 (6 bases). The CDR3 runs 12 residues. Deletions cut 5 bases from V and 4 bases from J, with 8 bases between. The CDR3 DNA follows: TGTGCCAGCAGTCCGGACAGAGAGACCCAGTACTTC. Residues: CASSPDRETQYF.

The CDR3 DNA is TGTGCCAGCAGTGAACTCCCGGGACAGGGGGCCCACGAGCAGTACTTC. Amino acids: CASSELPGQGAHEQYF. This chain connects TRBV6-1 to TRBJ2-7; TRBD1 matches 12 bases. V was pared by 2 bases and J by 5 bases, with 7 bases of the junction left unmatched. CDR1 is MNHNS, CDR2 SASEGT, per germline. CDR3 length: 16 amino acids.

The chain couples TRBV7-9 to TRBJ2-7; 12 positions agree with TRBD2. Germline CDR1 and CDR2: SEHNR and FQNEAQ (reference sequence). This CDR3 region has 15 residues. The V and J ends lost 5 bases and 4 bases, in that order; junction bases with no gene match: 6. The CDR3 coding sequence is TGTGCCAGCAGCCCGACTAGCGGGGGAAGGTACGAGCAGTACTTC. Translating it yields CASSPTSGGRYEQYF.

V and J are TRBV27 and TRBJ2-3; D uncertain. Trimming cost V 7 bases and J 1 base, with 9 bases left between them. CDR1 is MNHEY, CDR2 SMNVEV, per germline (reference sequence). This CDR3 spans 13 amino acids. Written as DNA, the CDR3 is TGTGCCAGCAATTTCGTGGGCACAGATACGCAGTATTTT. It translates to CASNFVGTDTQYF.

This clonotype was picked up one time. V gene TRBV12-5 combines with J gene TRBJ1-2; D call uncertain. This CDR3 is 10 amino acids long. Trimming removed 6 bases at V and 5 bases at J, with 4 bases between. The germline gives CDR1 LGHNT, CDR2 FRNRAP. In DNA form, the CDR3 reads TGTGCTAGTGGGTGGTATGGCTACACCTTC. Protein product: CASGWYGYTF.

This sequence joins TRBV29-1 and TRBJ1-6; D is ambiguous. This CDR3 has 11 residues. V was trimmed by 0 bases and J by 14 bases, leaving 8 bases between them. Germline loops: CDR1 SQVTM, CDR2 ANQGSEA. This CDR3 is CSVEEGYALHF. CDR3 in DNA: TGCAGCGTTGAAGAGGGTTACGCCCTCCACTTT.

The chain combines TRBV28 with TRBJ1-1, with TRBD1 matching 7 bases. The V gene end was trimmed by 6 bases and the J gene end by 6 bases; junction bases not matched to a gene: 4. The CDR3 has 12 residues. Germline CDR1 and CDR2: MDHEN and SYDVKM. The CDR3 protein is CASRLDRAEAFF. The DNA for the CDR3 is TGTGCCAGCAGACTCGACAGGGCTGAAGCTTTCTTT.

This chain links TRBV29-1 with TRBJ2-7, with a weak D call TRBD1 (6 bases). The CDR3 consists of 13 residues. Trimming cost V 4 bases and J 2 bases, with 12 bases left between them. Germline V gives CDR1 SQVTM, CDR2 ANQGSEA. CDR3 residues: CSVGETGTYEQYF. CDR3 DNA sequence: TGCAGCGTTGGAGAGACAGGAACCTACGAGCAGTACTTC.